Following are 31 T cell receptor beta chains from one sample sequenced in a study of shared clonotypes between healthy human individuals. Some clones are missing from TCRdb's copy, which holds only in-frame ones; the method was immunoSEQ multiplex PCR. The table has about 560,000 clones, roughly 72% seen once. Input material: PBMCs. The receptor source for this set is a middle-aged woman in good health. Some clones in this sample may be carry-over from other donors' samples.

The chain employs TRBV4-2 and TRBJ2-1; 12 nucleotides align to TRBD1. From germline, CDR1 is LGHNA and CDR2 YNFKEQ. The CDR3 consists of 20 residues. With 1 base clipped from V and 0 bases from J, the junction kept 10 bases outside the gene matches. The CDR3 nucleotides are TGTGCCAGCAGCCAAGTGGGGACAGGGGGCGCGATTACCTCCTACAATGAGCAGTTCTTC. It translates to CASSQVGTGGAITSYNEQFF.

A note on this clone: In the same sample, other DNA sequences code for this CDR3. The chain employs TRBV6-5 and TRBJ2-7; possibly TRBD1 for D (6 bases). The ends were cut back, 0 bases at V and 3 bases at J, with 12 bases in the middle. Germline V gene sequence: CDR1 MNHEY, CDR2 SVGAGI. CDR3 length equals 15 residues. For the CDR3, the DNA is TGTGCCAGCAGTTACTCGGCAGGGGTGGGCTACGAGCAGTACTTC. Protein sequence: CASSYSAGVGYEQYF.

The V call is TRBV7-2, the J call TRBJ2-5; D is unclear. Germline V CDR1 and CDR2: SGHTA, FQGNSA. The CDR3 contains 15 residues. V dropped 3 bases and J dropped 1 base, with 12 bases sitting between them. CDR3 in amino acids: CASSLQSGPQETQYF. The CDR3 nucleotides read TGTGCCAGCAGCTTGCAGAGTGGTCCCCAAGAGACCCAGTACTTC.

The V call is TRBV5-1, the J call TRBJ2-1; 10 positions agree with TRBD2. Germline values: CDR1 SGHRS, CDR2 YFSETQ. With V trimmed by 4 bases and J by 5 bases, 6 bases remained unmatched. This CDR3 contains 15 residues. CDR3 in amino acids: CASSVVAGGHNEQFF. The CDR3 nucleotides read TGCGCCAGCAGCGTGGTAGCGGGAGGTCACAATGAGCAGTTCTTC.

The V and J genes are TRBV4-1 and TRBJ2-1, with D tentatively TRBD1 (6 bases). The CDR3 has 14 amino acids. Trimming left V 4 bases short and J 8 bases short, with 15 bases between. Germline CDR1 is MGHRA and CDR2 is YSYEKL. This chain's CDR3 is CASSPQGYLYEQFF. CDR3 in DNA: TGCGCCAGCAGCCCTCAGGGGTATCTGTATGAGCAGTTCTTC.

The genes are TRBV5-4 and TRBJ2-5; 10 nucleotides align to TRBD2. CDR3 size: 16 residues. Germline trimming cut 0 bases from V and 4 bases from J; bases unmatched to any gene: 6. Germline V gene data show CDR1 as SGHNT and CDR2 as YYREEE (reference sequence). For the CDR3, the DNA is TGTGCCAGCAGCTTGGCGAGCGGGAGGGCCGTAGAGACCCAGTACTTC. Translation: CASSLASGRAVETQYF.

The chain joins TRBV5-1 to TRBJ2-7; D may match TRBD1 or TRBD2 (7 bases each). The CDR3 consists of 14 residues. Germline-derived CDR1 and CDR2 are SGHRS and YFSETQ. Trimming took 2 bases from V and 6 from J, leaving 15 bases between them. The CDR3 DNA sequence: TGCGCCAGCAGCTTTGGGAGGGGGCTGCCCGAGCAGTACTTC. This codes for CASSFGRGLPEQYF.

Note on this clone: This likely came from a read error, as a far larger clone is one base away. Other DNA sequences in this specimen translate into the identical CDR3. The chain uses TRBV15 and TRBJ1-1; 7 bases are shared with TRBD1. Per germline, CDR1 LNHNV and CDR2 YYDKDF (reference sequence). This CDR3 is built from 12 residues. The CDR3: CAASRGYTEAFF. As DNA, the CDR3 is TGTGCCGCCAGCAGGGGGTACACTGAAGCTTTCTTT.

The chain links TRBV7-3 to TRBJ2-2; D uncertain. This CDR3 comprises 15 residues. Germline assignment: CDR1 SGHTA and CDR2 FQGTGA. V was pared by 3 bases and J by 0 bases, with 8 bases between. CDR3 region: CASSLGGPNTGELFF. The CDR3 region has the DNA TGTGCCAGCAGCTTGGGCGGACCGAACACCGGGGAGCTGTTTTTT.

The rearrangement uses TRBV11-2 and TRBJ1-2; TRBD1 matches 10 bases. J was trimmed by 5 bases and V by 5 bases; bases with no gene match: 8. The CDR3 loop spans 15 amino acids. CDR1 is SGHAT, CDR2 FQNNGV, per germline. The DNA of the CDR3 is TGTGCCAGCAGCCCCGGGACAGGGGTTTGGTATGGCTACACCTTC. Its translation is CASSPGTGVWYGYTF. The complete variable domain, with remaining parts taken from reference TRBV11-2 and TRBJ1-2, reads EAGVAQSPRYKIIEKRQSVAFWCNPISGHATLYWYQQILGQGPKLLIQFQNNGVVDDSQLPKDRFSAERLKGVDSTLKIQPAKLEDSAVYLCASSPGTGVWYGYTFGSGTRLTVV.

This clone occurred once. This chain joins TRBV18 and TRBJ1-5, with D unresolved. CDR3 length: 17 residues. Deletions cut 1 base from V and 0 bases from J, with 13 bases between. CDR1 and CDR2 (germline): KGHSH, LQKENI. CDR3 sequence: CASSPRADLYSNQPQHF. DNA for the CDR3: TGTGCCAGCTCACCACGGGCGGACCTCTATAGCAATCAGCCCCAGCATTTT. Drawing the rest from reference TRBV18 and TRBJ1-5, the complete variable domain is NAGVMQNPRHLVRRRGQEARLRCSPMKGHSHVYWYRQLPEEGLKFMVYLQKENIIDESGMPKERFSAEFPKEGPSILRIQQVVRGDSAAYFCASSPRADLYSNQPQHFGDGTRLSIL.

V and J are TRBV10-1 and TRBJ2-7; 8 nucleotides match TRBD2. This CDR3 comprises 14 residues. Germline CDR1 is WNHNN and CDR2 is SYGVQD (reference sequence). The ends lost 6 bases at V and 0 bases at J; junction bases unmatched: 4. CDR3 bases: TGCGCCAGCAGCGGACTAGCCGCCTCCTACGAGCAGTACTTC. Translation gives CASSGLAASYEQYF.

A word on this clone: This CDR3 is also generated by other DNA sequences in the sample. The V and J genes are TRBV7-2 and TRBJ1-1; D unclear. Germline CDR1 and CDR2: SGHTA and FQGNSA. CDR3 length equals 13 residues. V was shortened by 2 bases and J by 0 bases, with 4 bases between the two germline ends. DNA of the CDR3: TGTGCCAGCAGCTTAAGGATGAACACTGAAGCTTTCTTT. Its translation: CASSLRMNTEAFF.

The rearrangement links TRBV7-9 to TRBJ2-7; D perhaps matches TRBD1 (6 bases). V was trimmed by 5 bases and J by 3 bases, leaving 8 bases between them. Germline CDR1 is SEHNR and CDR2 is FQNEAQ (reference sequence). The CDR3 extends over 12 amino acids. Here the CDR3 reads CASSRTVYEQYF. The DNA for the CDR3 is TGTGCCAGCAGCAGGACAGTCTACGAGCAGTACTTC.

This clone was seen at least ten times. The same CDR3 arises from other DNA sequences in this sample as well. The genes are TRBV29-1 and TRBJ1-2; 9 bases line up with TRBD1. This CDR3 comprises 14 residues. Looked up from germline, CDR1 is SQVTM and CDR2 is ANQGSEA. V dropped 0 bases and J dropped 6; count of bases not matched to a gene: 5. This chain's CDR3 is CSVEDRGTGNGYTF. Here the CDR3 DNA reads TGCAGCGTTGAAGATCGGGGGACAGGGAATGGCTACACCTTC.

The rearrangement uses TRBV7-4 and TRBJ1-5, with TRBD1 as a possible D gene (5 bases). The CDR3 contains 15 residues. The germline V and J ends were trimmed by 0 bases and 7 bases, with 13 bases remaining between them. CDR1 is SGHVT and CDR2 is SQSDAQ in the germline V gene. The chain's CDR3 is CASSLAGREKQPQHF. The DNA for the CDR3 is TGTGCCAGCAGCTTAGCGGGCAGGGAGAAACAGCCCCAGCATTTT.

This clone was seen a single time. The rearrangement links TRBV9 to TRBJ2-7; no clear D. The CDR3 is made up of 14 amino acids. The germline CDR1 and CDR2 sequences are SGDLS and YYNGEE. Trimming shortened V by 0 bases and J by 2 bases, and 9 bases separated the two germline ends. For the CDR3, the DNA is TGTGCCAGCAGCGTAGGAGCGTACACCTACGAGCAGTACTTC. It yields the protein CASSVGAYTYEQYF.

This clone was seen many times. This sequence joins TRBV14 and TRBJ2-4; D is possibly TRBD1 or TRBD2 (5 bases each). Germline assignment: CDR1 SGHDN and CDR2 FVKESK. CDR3 size: 18 residues. The V gene lost 5 bases and the J gene lost 0 bases, with 20 bases spanning the gap. The chain's CDR3 is CASSKRVRDRLAKNIQYF. CDR3 nucleotides: TGTGCCAGCAGCAAAAGAGTAAGGGACCGTCTAGCCAAAAACATTCAGTACTTC.

The V gene is TRBV7-2, the J gene TRBJ2-3; D ambiguous. Trimming pared 1 base from V and 0 bases from J, leaving 11 bases between. CDR3 length: 16 residues. The germline CDR1 and CDR2 sequences are SGHTA and FQGNSA. CDR3 protein: CASSLEPSSSTDTQYF. The CDR3 DNA reads as TGTGCCAGCAGCTTAGAGCCCAGTTCTAGCACAGATACGCAGTATTTT.

The count of this clone is one. The chain combines TRBV2 with TRBJ2-5; TRBD2 might be the D (6 bases). Germline V gene sequence: CDR1 SNHLY, CDR2 FYNNEI. CDR3 length: 16 residues. Trimming stripped 0 bases from V and 2 bases from J, with 13 bases between. Written as DNA, the CDR3 is TGTGCCAGCAGTGAAGCAGGGAGGAATCCACAAGAGACCCAGTACTTC. It codes for CASSEAGRNPQETQYF. The full variable domain, completed using reference TRBV2 and TRBJ2-5, is EPEVTQTPSHQVTQMGQEVILRCVPISNHLYFYWYRQILGQKVEFLVSFYNNEISEKSEIFDDQFSVERPDGSNFTLKIRSTKLEDSAMYFCASSEAGRNPQETQYFGPGTRLLVL.

This clone was detected a few times. The chain has TRBV30 and TRBJ1-1; D not certain. The CDR3 consists of 11 residues. CDR1 GTSNPN and CDR2 SVGIG come from the germline V gene (reference sequence). This chain's CDR3 is CAETRGTEAFF. CDR3 nucleotides: TGTGCTGAGACCCGAGGGACTGAAGCTTTCTTT.

V is TRBV5-1 and J is TRBJ2-7; 9 nucleotides align to TRBD2. Germline CDR1 is SGHRS and CDR2 is YFSETQ. The J segment lost 3 bases and the V segment lost 4 bases, leaving 5 bases of the junction unmatched. This CDR3 has 14 residues. The CDR3 protein is CASSATSGVYEQYF. The CDR3 coding sequence is TGCGCCAGCAGCGCGACTAGCGGAGTCTACGAGCAGTACTTC.

The chain carries TRBV29-1 and TRBJ2-3; the match to TRBD1 covers 9 bases. The CDR3 has 15 residues. J was trimmed by 4 bases and V by 5 bases; bases with no gene match: 10. CDR1 and CDR2 (germline): SQVTM, ANQGSEA. CDR3 region: CSVQPRDREPDTQYF. The CDR3 region has the DNA TGCAGCGTTCAGCCCCGGGACAGGGAACCAGATACGCAGTATTTT.

The chain recombines TRBV4-3 with TRBJ2-7; TRBD1 or TRBD2 may be the D gene (5 bases each). With 3 bases removed from V and 2 bases from J, the gap between germline ends came to 26 bases. Germline V lookup: CDR1 LGHNA, CDR2 YSLEER. The CDR3 runs to 19 residues. This CDR3 is CASSQVGEGEWGAAYEQYF. CDR3 nucleotide sequence: TGCGCCAGCAGCCAGGTAGGCGAGGGAGAGTGGGGCGCGGCCTACGAGCAGTACTTC.

This chain joins TRBV4-2 and TRBJ2-3, with 10 bases that match TRBD2. The CDR3 consists of 17 residues. Per the germline V gene, CDR1 is LGHNA and CDR2 is YNFKEQ. Trimming at V came to 2 bases and at J to 4 bases, leaving 9 bases not matched to a gene. CDR3 in DNA: TGTGCCAGCAGCCAATTAAGCGGGAGGGCCTTATCAGATACGCAGTATTTT. Its protein product is CASSQLSGRALSDTQYF.

The chain is built from TRBV6-5 and TRBJ2-7; the match to TRBD1 covers 10 bases. The CDR3 loop spans 16 amino acids. The J segment lost 3 bases and the V segment lost 4 bases, leaving 9 bases of the junction unmatched. Germline-derived CDR1 and CDR2 are MNHEY and SVGAGI. This CDR3 is CASSSIPGTGDYEQYF. The CDR3 DNA sequence: TGTGCCAGCAGTTCCATACCCGGGACAGGGGACTACGAGCAGTACTTC.

This clone was seen a single time. V is TRBV7-2 and J is TRBJ2-7; D may be TRBD2 (7 bases). The germline gives CDR1 SGHTA, CDR2 FQGNSA. Trimming removed 0 bases at V and 4 bases at J, with 10 bases between. The CDR3 contains 14 residues. CDR3 nucleotide sequence: TGTGCCAGCAGCTTAGCGGGAGGGGGATACGAGCAGTACTTC. It yields the protein CASSLAGGGYEQYF. Variable domain in full (rest from reference TRBV7-2 and TRBJ2-7): GAGVSQSPSNKVTEKGKDVELRCDPISGHTALYWYRQSLGQGLEFLIYFQGNSAPDKSGLPSDRFSAERTGGSVSTLTIQRTQQEDSAVYLCASSLAGGGYEQYFGPGTRLTVT.

A word on this clone: A read error is the likely source, as a far larger clone sits one nucleotide away. Within the sample, other DNA sequences also encode this same CDR3. The CDR3 spells CASSAGTSGSVGELFF. DNA of the CDR3: TGTGCCAGCAGCGCCGGGACTAGCGGGAGTGTAGGGGAGCTGTTTTTT. The chain is built from TRBV6-4 and TRBJ2-2; the match to TRBD2 covers 14 bases. CDR3 size: 16 residues. After removal of 6 bases from V and 8 bases from J, the junction contained 8 bases not matched to a gene. From germline, CDR1 is MRHNA and CDR2 SNTAGT.

In DNA, the CDR3 is TGTGCCAGCAGCTTAGGGGCGGGAGTGCACGCCTACGAGCAGTACTTC. This translates into CASSLGAGVHAYEQYF. The chain carries TRBV7-2 and TRBJ2-7, with 7 bases that match TRBD2. The trim removed 1 base at V and 2 bases at J, leaving 8 bases unmatched. The CDR3 sequence is 16 residues long. Germline V gene sequence: CDR1 SGHTA, CDR2 FQGNSA. Variable domain in full (rest from reference TRBV7-2 and TRBJ2-7): GAGVSQSPSNKVTEKGKDVELRCDPISGHTALYWYRQSLGQGLEFLIYFQGNSAPDKSGLPSDRFSAERTGGSVSTLTIQRTQQEDSAVYLCASSLGAGVHAYEQYFGPGTRLTVT.

The J gene is TRBJ2-3, the V gene TRBV30, with D tentatively TRBD1 or TRBD2 (5 bases each). This CDR3 comprises 15 residues. In germline, CDR1 is GTSNPN, CDR2 SVGIG (reference sequence). V was shortened by 3 bases and J by 6 bases, with 19 bases between the two germline ends. CDR3 sequence: CAWRRDANPADTQYF. In DNA form, the CDR3 reads TGTGCCTGGAGACGGGACGCTAACCCGGCTGATACGCAGTATTTT.

The chain carries TRBV28 and TRBJ2-5; perhaps TRBD2 as D (7 bases). This CDR3 spans 15 amino acids. Trimming removed 3 bases at V and 5 bases at J, with 16 bases between. Germline V gene sequence: CDR1 MDHEN, CDR2 SYDVKM. CDR3 sequence: CASSLGGLARETQYF. In DNA form, the CDR3 reads TGTGCCAGCAGTTTGGGGGGGCTAGCACGGGAGACCCAGTACTTC.